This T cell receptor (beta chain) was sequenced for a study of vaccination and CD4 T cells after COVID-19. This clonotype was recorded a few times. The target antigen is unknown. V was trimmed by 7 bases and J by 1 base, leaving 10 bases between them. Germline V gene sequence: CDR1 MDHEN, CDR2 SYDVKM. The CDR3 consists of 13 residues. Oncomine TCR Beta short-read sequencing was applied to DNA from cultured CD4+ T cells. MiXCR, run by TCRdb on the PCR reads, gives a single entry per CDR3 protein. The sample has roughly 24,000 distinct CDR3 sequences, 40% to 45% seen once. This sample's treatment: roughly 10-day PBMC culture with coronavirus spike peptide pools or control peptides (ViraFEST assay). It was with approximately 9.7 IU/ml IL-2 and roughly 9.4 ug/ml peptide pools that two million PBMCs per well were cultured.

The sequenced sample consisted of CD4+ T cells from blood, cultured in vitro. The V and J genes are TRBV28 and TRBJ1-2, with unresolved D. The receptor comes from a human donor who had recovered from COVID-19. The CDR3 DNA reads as TGTGCCAGCAAAGTTGGACTTAACTATGGCTACACCTTC. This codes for CASKVGLNYGYTF.